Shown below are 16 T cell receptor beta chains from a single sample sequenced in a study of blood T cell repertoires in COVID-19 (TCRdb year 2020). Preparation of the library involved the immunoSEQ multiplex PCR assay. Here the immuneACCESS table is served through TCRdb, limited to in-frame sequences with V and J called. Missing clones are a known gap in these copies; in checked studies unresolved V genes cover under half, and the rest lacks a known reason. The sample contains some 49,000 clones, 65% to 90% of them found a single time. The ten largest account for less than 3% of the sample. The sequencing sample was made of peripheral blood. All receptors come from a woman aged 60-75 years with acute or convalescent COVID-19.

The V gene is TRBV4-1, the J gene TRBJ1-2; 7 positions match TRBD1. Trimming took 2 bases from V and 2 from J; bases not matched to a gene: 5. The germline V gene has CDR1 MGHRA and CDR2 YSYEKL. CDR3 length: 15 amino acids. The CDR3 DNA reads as TGCGCCAGCAGCCAAAAGACAGGGACAAACTATGGCTACACCTTC. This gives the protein CASSQKTGTNYGYTF.

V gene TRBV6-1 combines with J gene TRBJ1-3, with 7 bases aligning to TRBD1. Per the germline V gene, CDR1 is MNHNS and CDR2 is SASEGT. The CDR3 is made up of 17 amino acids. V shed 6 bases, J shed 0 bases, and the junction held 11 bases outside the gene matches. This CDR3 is CASREQGSAFSGNTIYF. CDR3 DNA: TGTGCCAGCAGGGAACAGGGGTCCGCCTTCTCTGGAAACACCATATATTTT.

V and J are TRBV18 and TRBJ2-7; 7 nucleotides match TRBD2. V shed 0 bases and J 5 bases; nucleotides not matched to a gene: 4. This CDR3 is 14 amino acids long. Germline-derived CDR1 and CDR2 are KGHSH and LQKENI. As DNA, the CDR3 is TGTGCCAGCTCACCACCGGGGACTATTAACGAGCAGTACTTC. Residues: CASSPPGTINEQYF.

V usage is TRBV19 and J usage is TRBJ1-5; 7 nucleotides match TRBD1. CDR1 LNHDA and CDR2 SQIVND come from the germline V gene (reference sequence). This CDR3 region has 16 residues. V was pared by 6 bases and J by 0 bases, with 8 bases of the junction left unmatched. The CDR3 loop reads CASRGTRQGSNQPQHF. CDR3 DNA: TGTGCCAGTAGGGGGACCCGACAGGGTAGCAATCAGCCCCAGCATTTT.

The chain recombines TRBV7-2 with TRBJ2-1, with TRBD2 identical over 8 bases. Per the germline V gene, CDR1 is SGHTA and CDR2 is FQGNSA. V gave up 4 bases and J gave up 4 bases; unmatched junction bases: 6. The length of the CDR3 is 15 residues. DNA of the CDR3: TGTGCCAGCAGCTCGAGCGGGGGCCCTTACAATGAGCAGTTCTTC. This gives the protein CASSSSGGPYNEQFF. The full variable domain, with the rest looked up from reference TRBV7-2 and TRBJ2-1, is GAGVSQSPSNKVTEKGKDVELRCDPISGHTALYWYRQSLGQGLEFLIYFQGNSAPDKSGLPSDRFSAERTGGSVSTLTIQRTQQEDSAVYLCASSSSGGPYNEQFFGPGTRLTVL.

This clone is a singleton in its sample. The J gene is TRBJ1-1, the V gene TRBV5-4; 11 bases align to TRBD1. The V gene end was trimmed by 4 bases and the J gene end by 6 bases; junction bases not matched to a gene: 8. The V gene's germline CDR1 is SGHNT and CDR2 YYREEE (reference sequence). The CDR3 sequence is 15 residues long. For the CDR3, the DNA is TGTGCCAGCAGCGGAAGGACAGGGGGCGCCGCTGAAGCTTTCTTT. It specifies CASSGRTGGAAEAFF. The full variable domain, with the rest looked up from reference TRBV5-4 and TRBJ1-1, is ETGVTQSPTHLIKTRGQQVTLRCSSQSGHNTVSWYQQALGQGPQFIFQYYREEENGRGNFPPRFSGLQFPNYSSELNVNALELDDSALYLCASSGRTGGAAEAFFGQGTRLTVV.

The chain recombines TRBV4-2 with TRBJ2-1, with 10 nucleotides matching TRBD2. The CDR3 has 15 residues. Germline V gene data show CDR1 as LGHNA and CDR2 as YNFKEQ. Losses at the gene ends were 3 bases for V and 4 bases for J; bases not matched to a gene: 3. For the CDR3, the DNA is TGTGCCAGCAGCCATGGACTAGCGGAGTACAATGAGCAGTTCTTC. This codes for CASSHGLAEYNEQFF.

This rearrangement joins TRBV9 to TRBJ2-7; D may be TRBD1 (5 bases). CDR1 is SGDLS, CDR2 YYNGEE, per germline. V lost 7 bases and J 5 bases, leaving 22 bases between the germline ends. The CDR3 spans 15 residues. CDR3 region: CASAKGALEGHEQYF. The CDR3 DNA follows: TGTGCCAGCGCTAAAGGGGCCTTAGAAGGCCACGAGCAGTACTTC.

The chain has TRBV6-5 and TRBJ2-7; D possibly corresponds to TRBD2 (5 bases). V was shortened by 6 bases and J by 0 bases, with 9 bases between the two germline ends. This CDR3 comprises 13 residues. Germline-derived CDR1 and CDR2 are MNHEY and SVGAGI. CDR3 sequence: CASRQADSYEQYF. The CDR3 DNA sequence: TGTGCCAGCAGGCAAGCGGACTCCTACGAGCAGTACTTC.

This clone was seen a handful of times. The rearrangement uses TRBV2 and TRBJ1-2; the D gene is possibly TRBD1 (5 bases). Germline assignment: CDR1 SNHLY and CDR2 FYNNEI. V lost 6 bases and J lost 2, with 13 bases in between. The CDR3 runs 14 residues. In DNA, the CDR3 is TGTGCCAGCAGCCCCATGGGGCCCAACTATGGCTACACCTTC. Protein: CASSPMGPNYGYTF.

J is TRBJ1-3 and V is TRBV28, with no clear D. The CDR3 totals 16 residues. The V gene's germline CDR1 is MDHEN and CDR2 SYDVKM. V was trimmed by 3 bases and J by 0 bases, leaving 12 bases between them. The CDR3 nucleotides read TGTGCCAGCAGTTTGTATGGCGCGGGCTCTGGAAACACCATATATTTT. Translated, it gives CASSLYGAGSGNTIYF.

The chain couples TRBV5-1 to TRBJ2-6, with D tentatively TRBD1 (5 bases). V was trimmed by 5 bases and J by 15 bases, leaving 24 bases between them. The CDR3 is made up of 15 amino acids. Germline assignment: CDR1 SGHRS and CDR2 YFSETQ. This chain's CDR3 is CASRNFKGEGYNLTF. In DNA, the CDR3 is TGCGCCAGCAGAAATTTTAAAGGGGAAGGTTATAACCTGACTTTC. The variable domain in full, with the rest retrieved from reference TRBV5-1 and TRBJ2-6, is KAGVTQTPRYLIKTRGQQVTLSCSPISGHRSVSWYQQTPGQGLQFLFEYFSETQRNKGNFPGRFSGRQFSNSRSEMNVSTLELGDSALYLCASRNFKGEGYNLTFGAGSRLTVL.

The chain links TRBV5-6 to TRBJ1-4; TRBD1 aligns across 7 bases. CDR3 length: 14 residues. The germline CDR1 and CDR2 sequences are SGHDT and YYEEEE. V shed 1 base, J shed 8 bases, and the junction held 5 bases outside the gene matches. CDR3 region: CASSLRQGVEKLFF. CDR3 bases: TGTGCCAGCAGCTTGAGGCAGGGGGTCGAAAAACTGTTTTTT.

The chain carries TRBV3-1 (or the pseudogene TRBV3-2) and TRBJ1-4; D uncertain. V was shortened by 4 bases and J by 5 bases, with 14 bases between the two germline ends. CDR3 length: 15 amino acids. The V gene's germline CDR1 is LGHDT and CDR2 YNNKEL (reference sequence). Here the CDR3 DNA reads TGTGCCAGCAGCCCTCGTGACCTCAGGAATGAAAAACTGTTTTTT. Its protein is CASSPRDLRNEKLFF.

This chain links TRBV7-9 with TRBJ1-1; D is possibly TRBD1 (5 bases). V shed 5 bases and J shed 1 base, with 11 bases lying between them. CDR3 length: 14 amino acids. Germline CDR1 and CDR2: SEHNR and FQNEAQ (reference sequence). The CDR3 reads CASSHGGANTEAFF. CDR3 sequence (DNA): TGTGCCAGCAGCCACGGAGGGGCGAACACTGAAGCTTTCTTT.

CDR3 in amino acids: CASSLGQGFHEQYF. Here the CDR3 DNA reads TGTGCCAGCAGCCTGGGACAGGGATTCCACGAGCAGTACTTC. This chain connects TRBV25-1 to TRBJ2-7; TRBD1 agrees at 9 bases. Germline loops: CDR1 MGHDK, CDR2 SYGVNS. This CDR3 is built from 14 residues. V was pared by 6 bases and J by 5 bases, with 8 bases of the junction left unmatched.